This T cell receptor beta chain was sequenced during a study of blood T cell repertoires in COVID-19. Turning to the study itself: The study drew acute and convalescent COVID-19 samples from the United States, Italy and Spain. Sample material is recorded as cDNA or gDNA derived from T cells, B-cell-depleted T cells, or PBMCs.

In the study's own analysis: Quantification of nucleated cells was approximated via reference gene primer amplification. The repertoire was sequenced with immunoSEQ multiplex PCR; TCRdb's copy has only in-frame clones and lacks some. Clonal size and the V and J genes are those of that table, whereas D and trimming came from the DNA. The table lists 65,000 or so clones, approximately 73% of them singletons. The specimen was peripheral blood. The receptor was derived from a woman in her fifties or sixties with active or convalescent COVID-19.

This CDR3 reads CASILGGVADTQYF. The CDR3 DNA reads as TGTGCCAGCATCCTGGGCGGGGTAGCAGATACGCAGTATTTT. The rearrangement links TRBV7-2 to TRBJ2-3; tentatively, D is TRBD2 (6 bases). The CDR3 length is 14 residues. V was shortened by 7 bases and J by 4 bases, with 15 bases between the two germline ends. The germline V gene encodes CDR1 SGHTA and CDR2 FQGNSA. The full variable domain, completed using reference TRBV7-2 and TRBJ2-3, is GAGVSQSPSNKVTEKGKDVELRCDPISGHTALYWYRQSLGQGLEFLIYFQGNSAPDKSGLPSDRFSAERTGGSVSTLTIQRTQQEDSAVYLCASILGGVADTQYFGPGTRLTVL.